The sequence of this T cell receptor beta chain was determined in a study of T cells in pancreatic ductal adenocarcinoma. Profiling relied on immunoSEQ multiplex PCR, and the TCRdb table lists in-frame clones only, not all of them. The table includes about 100,000 clones, about 96% detected once. Study-wide points: Tumors hold more CD45RO+ effector T cells, which may bias toward lower diversity. Unique clonotypes were around 7.6-fold more numerous in blood than in tumor. Results skew toward the minority of patients with early-stage disease. No significant tumor-blood clonality difference; means were about 0.11 and 0.072.

Selected pancreatic ductal adenocarcinoma patients had undergone surgery without neoadjuvant therapy. A note on this clone: What it binds is unknown.

After removal of 1 base from V and 3 bases from J, the junction contained 6 bases not matched to a gene. CDR1 is LNHDA, CDR2 SQIVND, per germline (reference sequence). The CDR3 has 15 residues. The origin of this receptor is a human donor with pancreatic ductal adenocarcinoma. The chain has TRBV19 and TRBJ2-7, with TRBD1 matching 7 bases. The sequenced sample consisted of PBMCs. CDR3 sequence (DNA): TGTGCCAGTAGTATAGTAGGGGACAGAGTCTACGAGCAGTACTTC. Translated: CASSIVGDRVYEQYF.